The 18 T cell receptor beta chains reported below all come from one sample, sequenced in a study of spatial heterogeneity in lung cancer. Time point specified: blood at routine non-recurrence follow-up after resection. TCRdb reanalysed the 5' RACE reads using MiXCR and keeps one entry per CDR3 protein. The sample holds about 15,000 distinct CDR3 sequences, 6.3% seen once. This material consisted of PBMCs, taken at follow-up. Receptors originate from a male donor with early-stage non-small cell lung cancer.

This clonotype was picked up many times. The chain has TRBV19 and TRBJ2-7, with D hard to call. Trimming removed 5 bases at V and 3 bases at J, with 8 bases between. Germline V gene data show CDR1 as LNHDA and CDR2 as SQIVND (reference sequence). The length of the CDR3 is 12 residues. This CDR3 is CASSGRDYEQYF. The CDR3 nucleotides read TGTGCCAGTAGTGGGCGAGACTACGAGCAGTACTTC.

This clonotype has ten or more counts. The chain combines TRBV7-8 with TRBJ2-3; 7 bases are a match to TRBD2. V gave up 5 bases and J gave up 5 bases; unmatched junction bases: 13. This CDR3 has 16 residues. The germline gives CDR1 SGHVS, CDR2 FQNEAQ. CDR3 in DNA: TGTGCCAGCAGCCGGGAGGCCGGCCCCAGGGAAGATACGCAGTATTTT. Its translation is CASSREAGPREDTQYF.

Many counts were recorded for this clonotype. This chain joins TRBV3-1 and TRBJ1-1; D perhaps matches TRBD1 (6 bases). Germline lookup yields CDR1 LGHDT and CDR2 YNNKEL (reference sequence). With 2 bases removed from V and 5 bases from J, the gap between germline ends came to 12 bases. The CDR3 consists of 14 residues. The CDR3 sequence is CASSQSPQGTEAFF. As DNA, the CDR3 is TGTGCCAGCAGCCAATCCCCGCAGGGGACTGAAGCTTTCTTT.

In this sample, this clonotype is medium-sized. The rearrangement links TRBV28 to TRBJ2-7; D unclear. This CDR3 region has 15 residues. V lost 6 bases and J lost 0, with 15 bases in between. Germline-derived CDR1 and CDR2 are MDHEN and SYDVKM. The CDR3 loop is CASSGTSQGSYEQYF. CDR3 nucleotide sequence: TGTGCCAGCAGCGGAACGTCCCAAGGCTCCTACGAGCAGTACTTC.

In this sample, this clonotype turned up many times. This chain links TRBV29-1 with TRBJ2-6, with D possibly being TRBD1 (5 bases). Trimming removed 2 bases at V and 4 bases at J, with 12 bases between. Per the germline V gene, CDR1 is SQVTM and CDR2 is ANQGSEA. CDR3 size: 15 residues. CDR3 sequence reads: CSVESIGAGANVLTF. The CDR3 nucleotides read TGCAGCGTTGAAAGCATAGGGGCAGGGGCCAACGTCCTGACTTTC.

This clonotype came up a few times. V and J are TRBV27 and TRBJ2-7; weak D call: TRBD1 (6 bases). CDR3 length: 14 amino acids. Germline V gene data show CDR1 as MNHEY and CDR2 as SMNVEV (reference sequence). Trimming shortened V by 3 bases and J by 7 bases, and 16 bases separated the two germline ends. CDR3 nucleotides: TGTGCCAGCAGTTTGGGCAGGGGTTGGGGGGAGCAGTACTTC. Translation gives CASSLGRGWGEQYF.

On this clonotype itself: This may be a read error, as it is one base from a much larger clone. This chain links TRBV18 with TRBJ2-3, with 8 nucleotides matching TRBD2. The CDR3 covers 15 residues. The V gene's germline CDR1 is KGHSH and CDR2 LQKENI. In nucleotides, the CDR3 is TGTGCCAGCTCACCACGGGGACTAGTGACAGATACGCAGAATTTT. Protein product: CASSPRGLVTDTQNF.

This clonotype was counted a few times. The chain joins TRBV24-1 to TRBJ2-7; 7 nucleotides line up with TRBD1. Germline V CDR1 and CDR2: KGHDR, SFDVKD. V lost 5 bases, J lost 12 bases, and 12 bases stayed unmatched. This CDR3 has 13 amino acids. CDR3 bases: TGTGCCACCAGTGGACAGGGTGGGTCGGGCAGGTACTTC. It yields the protein CATSGQGGSGRYF.

This clonotype appeared many times. V and J are TRBV18 and TRBJ1-1, with TRBD1 as a possible D gene (6 bases). V shed 3 bases and J shed 5 bases, with 13 bases lying between them. The CDR3 consists of 14 residues. Germline V gene sequence: CDR1 KGHSH, CDR2 LQKENI. In DNA form, the CDR3 reads TGTGCCAGCTCACCTACCGGGGGCAGGACTGAAGCTTTCTTT. It translates to CASSPTGGRTEAFF.

This clonotype showed up many times. The chain carries TRBV4-1 and TRBJ2-3, with D perhaps being TRBD1 or TRBD2 (6 bases each). Deletions cut 4 bases from V and 4 bases from J, with 27 bases between. The CDR3 spans 19 residues. Germline V lookup: CDR1 MGHRA, CDR2 YSYEKL. The CDR3 loop is CASSLRGTRQTRRADTQYF. For the CDR3, the DNA is TGCGCCAGCAGCCTCCGAGGGACAAGGCAGACTAGACGGGCAGATACGCAGTATTTT.

This clonotype was counted many times. This chain connects TRBV28 to TRBJ1-6; D possibly corresponds to TRBD1 (6 bases). V lost 0 bases and J lost 8, with 11 bases in between. The germline V gene encodes CDR1 MDHEN and CDR2 SYDVKM. The CDR3 contains 15 residues. CDR3 sequence reads: CASSLWGGADSPLHF. In DNA form, the CDR3 reads TGTGCCAGCAGTTTATGGGGGGGCGCTGATTCACCCCTCCACTTT.

There are many counts of this clonotype. This chain uses TRBV7-2 with TRBJ2-3; unclear D gene. CDR1 and CDR2 (germline): SGHTA, FQGNSA. With 5 bases removed from V and 5 bases from J, the gap between germline ends came to 8 bases. The CDR3 spans 12 residues. The CDR3, as DNA: TGTGCCAGCAGCCTCAGTCGAGATACGCAGTATTTT. It yields the protein CASSLSRDTQYF.

This clonotype came up many times. The chain recombines TRBV9 with TRBJ2-7; TRBD2 is a possible D gene (6 bases). Germline lookup yields CDR1 SGDLS and CDR2 YYNGEE. With 1 base removed from V and 1 base from J, the gap between germline ends came to 9 bases. CDR3 length: 14 amino acids. Written as DNA, the CDR3 is TGTGCCAGCAGCGTATCTAGCGATTCCTACGAGCAGTACTTC. Protein sequence: CASSVSSDSYEQYF. Variable domain in full (rest from reference TRBV9 and TRBJ2-7): DSGVTQTPKHLITATGQRVTLRCSPRSGDLSVYWYQQSLDQGLQFLIQYYNGEERAKGNILERFSAQQFPDLHSELNLSSLELGDSALYFCASSVSSDSYEQYFGPGTRLTVT.

This clonotype was seen repeatedly, ten times or more. The chain is built from TRBV12-3 or TRBV12-4 and TRBJ2-3, with 10 nucleotides matching TRBD2. The trim removed 6 bases at V and 3 bases at J, leaving 3 bases unmatched. The CDR3 has 14 residues. The chain's CDR3 is CASSPAGGTDTQYF. As DNA, the CDR3 is TGTGCCAGCAGCCCAGCGGGGGGGACAGATACGCAGTATTTT.

The sample holds a few counts of this clonotype. The V gene is TRBV25-1, the J gene TRBJ2-1, with TRBD1 matching over 7 bases. Trimming took 6 bases from V and 4 from J; bases not matched to a gene: 0. CDR3 length: 12 amino acids. Looked up from germline, CDR1 is MGHDK and CDR2 is SYGVNS. CDR3 DNA sequence: TGTGCCAGCAGGGGACAGTACAATGAGCAGTTCTTC. It is translated as CASRGQYNEQFF. Variable domain in full (rest from reference TRBV25-1 and TRBJ2-1): EADIYQTPRYLVIGTGKKITLECSQTMGHDKMYWYQQDPGMELHLIHYSYGVNSTEKGDLSSESTVSRIRTEHFPLTLESARPSHTSQYLCASRGQYNEQFFGPGTRLTVL.

At least ten counts were recorded for this clonotype. The CDR3 nucleotides read TGCAGTGCTTTACAGGGGTCAGATACGCAGTATTTT. This codes for CSALQGSDTQYF. The gene calls are TRBV20-1 and TRBJ2-3; 7 bases align to TRBD1. CDR1 is DFQATT and CDR2 is SNEGSKA in the germline V gene (reference sequence). CDR3 length: 12 residues. The J segment lost 4 bases and the V segment lost 5 bases, leaving 3 bases of the junction unmatched.

This clonotype was seen many times. CDR3 DNA: TGTGCCAGCAGCCCCTTAAAGGATACGCAGTATTTT. This encodes CASSPLKDTQYF. This chain uses TRBV7-2 with TRBJ2-3; D is unresolved. V gave up 5 bases and J gave up 6 bases, with 9 bases separating them. This CDR3 has 12 amino acids. Germline V CDR1 and CDR2: SGHTA, FQGNSA.

This clonotype was seen repeatedly, ten times or more. V is TRBV7-2 and J is TRBJ2-7, with unresolved D. CDR3 size: 13 residues. V was clipped by 5 bases and J by 3 bases, with 11 bases between them. From germline, CDR1 is SGHTA and CDR2 FQGNSA. The CDR3 coding sequence is TGTGCCAGCAGCACATACACCAGCTACGAGCAGTACTTC. It is translated as CASSTYTSYEQYF.